What follows are 19 T cell receptor beta chains derived from one specimen sequenced in a study of early T cells in non-severe SARS-CoV-2 infection. TCRdb reprocessed the 5' RACE reads via MiXCR and lists one record per CDR3 protein. Among more than 85,000 distinct CDR3 sequences, 13% were seen once, and the ten largest hold 6.2%. The material sequenced was whole blood. These receptors all come from an adult who was a healthcare worker with PCR-confirmed SARS-CoV-2 infection or an uninfected control (not recorded which).

This clonotype was seen repeatedly, ten times or more. The genes are TRBV20-1 and TRBJ2-1; D gene ambiguous. Trimming removed 0 bases from V and 3 bases from J, with 12 bases in between. Germline V gene data show CDR1 as DFQATT and CDR2 as SNEGSKA (reference sequence). The CDR3 contains 15 residues. The CDR3 coding sequence is TGCAGTGCTAGAGATTCGCTAACACACTACAATGAGCAGTTCTTC. Translated: CSARDSLTHYNEQFF.

This clonotype was observed at least ten times. V usage is TRBV7-2 and J usage is TRBJ1-6; the match to TRBD1 covers 8 bases. The J segment lost 0 bases and the V segment lost 5 bases, leaving 6 bases of the junction unmatched. Germline V gives CDR1 SGHTA, CDR2 FQGNSA. CDR3 length: 17 residues. In DNA, the CDR3 is TGTGCCAGCAGCGGGACAGGATCAAGCTCCTATAATTCACCCCTCCACTTT. Protein: CASSGTGSSSYNSPLHF. The full variable domain, with the rest looked up from reference TRBV7-2 and TRBJ1-6, is GAGVSQSPSNKVTEKGKDVELRCDPISGHTALYWYRQSLGQGLEFLIYFQGNSAPDKSGLPSDRFSAERTGGSVSTLTIQRTQQEDSAVYLCASSGTGSSSYNSPLHFGNGTRLTVT.

The CDR3 region is CASRFNYEQFF. The CDR3 region has the DNA TGTGCCAGCAGGTTTAATTACGAGCAGTTCTTC. The gene calls are TRBV2 and TRBJ2-1, with D unresolved. Per germline, CDR1 SNHLY and CDR2 FYNNEI. There are 11 residues in the CDR3. The V gene lost 6 bases and the J gene lost 10 bases, with 10 bases spanning the gap.

There are many counts of this clonotype. This rearrangement joins TRBV12-3 or TRBV12-4 to TRBJ2-5; TRBD1 agrees at 10 bases. J was trimmed by 7 bases and V by 5 bases; bases with no gene match: 4. The CDR3 is 13 residues long. Here the CDR3 reads CASSPGTGVTQYF. CDR3 nucleotide sequence: TGTGCCAGCAGTCCCGGGACAGGGGTGACCCAGTACTTC.

The rearrangement joins TRBV14 to TRBJ2-2; D is unresolved. Trimming removed 8 bases from V and 9 bases from J, with 10 bases in between. Germline assignment: CDR1 SGHDN and CDR2 FVKESK. CDR3 size: 11 residues. The CDR3 spells CASVESRELFF. The CDR3 DNA sequence: TGTGCCAGCGTGGAGTCACGGGAGCTGTTTTTT.

This clonotype was recorded a few times. V is TRBV27 and J is TRBJ2-7, with D perhaps TRBD1 or TRBD2 (5 bases each). The V end was cut by 4 bases, the J end by 3 bases, with 10 bases between. The CDR3 has 13 amino acids. The germline V gene has CDR1 MNHEY and CDR2 SMNVEV (reference sequence). For the CDR3, the DNA is TGTGCCAGCAGTTCTGGGACCCACTACGAGCAGTACTTC. Protein: CASSSGTHYEQYF.

This clonotype showed up just a few times. The chain has TRBV29-1 and TRBJ2-6; D is unresolved. The CDR3 totals 16 residues. Trimming took off 4 bases at V and 1 base at J, with 14 bases between the two ends. Per the germline V gene, CDR1 is SQVTM and CDR2 is ANQGSEA. Here the CDR3 DNA reads TGCAGCGTTGGGGTGACCGAGTATTCTGGGGCCAACGTCCTGACTTTC. This sequence encodes CSVGVTEYSGANVLTF.

This rearrangement joins TRBV7-3 to TRBJ2-6; tentatively, D is TRBD1 (5 bases). The CDR3 extends over 15 amino acids. The V and J ends lost 4 bases and 2 bases respectively, with 9 bases between them. Germline V gene lookup returns CDR1 SGHTA and CDR2 FQGTGA. Written as DNA, the CDR3 is TGTGCCAGCAGCTACGGACAAACTGGGGCCAACGTCCTGACTTTC. Residues: CASSYGQTGANVLTF.

Ten or more counts support this clonotype. The rearrangement links TRBV12-3 or TRBV12-4 to TRBJ2-5, with unresolved D. Trimming left V 2 bases short and J 3 bases short, with 7 bases between. CDR3 length equals 13 residues. The CDR3 region is CASSLIEEETQYF. The DNA for the CDR3 is TGTGCCAGCAGTTTAATAGAAGAAGAGACCCAGTACTTC.

The chain recombines TRBV12-3 or TRBV12-4 with TRBJ1-2; possibly TRBD1 for D (5 bases). The CDR3 has 15 residues. With 2 bases removed from V and 3 bases from J, the gap between germline ends came to 13 bases. DNA for the CDR3: TGTGCCAGCAGTTTACGGTCAGGGACTCACTATGGCTACACCTTC. Translation: CASSLRSGTHYGYTF.

The chain combines TRBV10-3 with TRBJ1-4, with 9 bases lining up with TRBD1. V was pared by 10 bases and J by 8 bases, with 11 bases of the junction left unmatched. The CDR3 covers 14 residues. The V gene's germline CDR1 is ENHRY and CDR2 SYGVKD. The CDR3 DNA reads as TGTGCCACCTTGCCGGGACAGGGTTCCGAAAAACTGTTTTTT. Amino acid sequence: CATLPGQGSEKLFF.

The chain employs TRBV20-1 and TRBJ1-1, with a weak D call TRBD1 (6 bases). The length of the CDR3 is 14 residues. Trimming pared 2 bases from V and 1 base from J, leaving 11 bases between. Germline V lookup: CDR1 DFQATT, CDR2 SNEGSKA (reference sequence). The CDR3 sequence: CSARHLDRNTEAFF. The CDR3, as DNA: TGCAGTGCTAGACATCTGGACAGGAACACTGAAGCTTTCTTT.

At least ten counts were recorded for this clonotype. This chain joins TRBV10-3 and TRBJ2-7, with a weak D call TRBD1 (6 bases). Per the germline V gene, CDR1 is ENHRY and CDR2 is SYGVKD. The CDR3 spans 15 residues. Trimming stripped 2 bases from V and 6 bases from J, with 17 bases between. The CDR3 region is CAISERPQDRPEQYF. CDR3 DNA sequence: TGTGCCATCAGTGAGCGACCACAAGACAGGCCCGAGCAGTACTTC.

With respect to this clonotype: This may be a read error: a much more frequent sequence differs by one nucleotide. The gene calls are TRBV7-3 and TRBJ1-3; no firm D call. This CDR3 is built from 13 residues. Trimming took 2 bases from V and 4 from J, leaving 6 bases between them. The V gene's germline CDR1 is SGHTA and CDR2 FQGTGA. CDR3 in amino acids: CASSLDLGNTIYF. In nucleotides, the CDR3 is TGTGCCAGCAGCTTAGACCTGGGAAACACCATATATTTT.

Regarding this clonotype: This may stem from a read error, because a much larger clone lies one nucleotide away. The V gene is TRBV7-9, the J gene TRBJ2-3; weak D call: TRBD1 (6 bases). The CDR3 runs 14 residues. Per germline, CDR1 SEHNR and CDR2 FQNEAQ (reference sequence). The CDR3 protein is CVGQRGVSTDTQYF. The CDR3 coding sequence is TGTGTCGGACAGAGAGGGGTCAGCACAGATACGCAGTATTTT. Drawing the rest from reference TRBV7-9 and TRBJ2-3, the complete variable domain is DTGVSQNPRHKITKRGQNVTFRCDPISEHNRLYWYRQTLGQGPEFLTYFQNEAQLEKSRLLSDRFSAERPKGSFSTLEIQRTEQGDSAMYLCVGQRGVSTDTQYFGPGTRLTVL.

This clonotype came up a few times. This chain links TRBV5-1 with TRBJ1-1, with a possible D match to TRBD1 (6 bases). The CDR3 sequence is 16 residues long. Between the trimmed V and J ends, which lost 0 bases and 6 bases, there was a span of 18 bases. Germline V gene lookup returns CDR1 SGHRS and CDR2 YFSETQ. CDR3 bases: TGCGCCAGCAGCTTGGCCCTTCGAGGGGGACGGGCTGAAGCTTTCTTT. Protein: CASSLALRGGRAEAFF. Based on the CDR3 plus reference TRBV5-1 and TRBJ1-1, the full variable domain is KAGVTQTPRYLIKTRGQQVTLSCSPISGHRSVSWYQQTPGQGLQFLFEYFSETQRNKGNFPGRFSGRQFSNSRSEMNVSTLELGDSALYLCASSLALRGGRAEAFFGQGTRLTVV.

The genes are TRBV27 and TRBJ2-7; 8 bases match TRBD1. The CDR3 extends over 15 amino acids. V dropped 3 bases and J dropped 7; count of bases not matched to a gene: 11. Germline V gives CDR1 MNHEY, CDR2 SMNVEV (reference sequence). CDR3 sequence (DNA): TGTGCCAGCAGTTTGACGGGACAGGCCCTCCTTGAGCAGTACTTC. As protein: CASSLTGQALLEQYF.

This clonotype occurred many times. The rearrangement joins TRBV11-2 to TRBJ2-7; 10 positions match TRBD2. After removal of 2 bases from V and 6 bases from J, the junction contained 7 bases not matched to a gene. The germline V gene encodes CDR1 SGHAT and CDR2 FQNNGV. This CDR3 has 15 residues. CDR3 nucleotides: TGTGCCAGCAGCTTATTGGCTAGCGGGAGTTCCGAGCAGTACTTC. The encoded protein is CASSLLASGSSEQYF.

This clonotype was observed at least ten times. This sequence joins TRBV29-1 and TRBJ2-3, with D perhaps matching TRBD2 (6 bases). CDR3 size: 14 residues. Trimming took off 5 bases at V and 1 base at J, with 13 bases between the two ends. Germline CDR1 reads SQVTM; CDR2 reads ANQGSEA. The DNA for the CDR3 is TGCAGCGTTCTCAAGCGGAGGGGCACAGATACGCAGTATTTT. Its translation is CSVLKRRGTDTQYF.